Listed here is a single T cell receptor beta chain. As defined, naive CD8 cells were CD45RO-negative and positively selected for CCR7, with terminally differentiated effector memory CD45RA+ cells excluded. These data originate in a study of shared clonotypes between healthy human individuals. Generated by immunoSEQ multiplex PCR, the TCRdb table keeps only in-frame clones and is missing some. Counted here are some 2,000,000 clones, about 95% occurring once; the ten biggest clones make up 0.9% to 1.4%. With 2 bases clipped from V and 4 bases from J, the junction kept 9 bases outside the gene matches. The CDR3 sequence is 16 residues long. Germline CDR1 is MNHEY and CDR2 is SMNVEV (reference sequence).

The receptor's source is a man aged 18-30 years in good health. Sequencing was done on a sample of naive CD8+ T cells sorted from blood. The rearrangement uses TRBV27 and TRBJ2-7; 9 nucleotides line up with TRBD1. CDR3 nucleotide sequence: TGTGCCAGCAGTTTAGGGGGGACAGGGAAAGAATACGAGCAGTACTTC. Translation: CASSLGGTGKEYEQYF.